This T cell receptor (beta chain) stems from a study of CD8+ T cells in alopecia areata. Study as a whole: Spontaneously alopecic C3H/HeJ graft donors, roughly 6-12 months old, gave skin to approximately 6-10-week-old female C3H/HeJ mice.

Study findings and constraints: Researchers report lesional scalp, most notably alopecia totalis/universalis, outstripped normal scalp in clonality. Resident alphabeta T-cell populations of normal skin are likewise subject to sequencing in scalp samples. Mice showed TCR sharing more clearly than patients did, possibly owing to HLA.

The table lists this clone with a few counts. What it recognizes is unknown. Mouse germline and gene names are used. The read falls 4 residues short of the CDR3 end, and the missing part is taken from the germline J gene. Following RNA extraction, reverse transcription yielded cDNA that acted as the sequencing template. The table came from immunoSEQ multiplex PCR; TCRdb's copy has only in-frame clones and leaves some out. This repertoire holds approximately 110,000 clones, and none appear only once. In germline, CDR1 is NSQYPW, CDR2 LRSPGD (reference sequence). This CDR3 has 13 residues. Sample: lesional skin. The V call is TRBV1, the J call TRBJ2-5; no reliable D call. The receptor was derived from a C3H/HeJ mouse with alopecia areata. Mouse strain MHC haplotype: H2-k. The part of the CDR3 DNA that was read is TGCACCTGCAGTGCAGTCAGAGAGGAC. Translated: CTCSAVRED. The entire CDR3 protein reads CTCSAVREDTQYF.